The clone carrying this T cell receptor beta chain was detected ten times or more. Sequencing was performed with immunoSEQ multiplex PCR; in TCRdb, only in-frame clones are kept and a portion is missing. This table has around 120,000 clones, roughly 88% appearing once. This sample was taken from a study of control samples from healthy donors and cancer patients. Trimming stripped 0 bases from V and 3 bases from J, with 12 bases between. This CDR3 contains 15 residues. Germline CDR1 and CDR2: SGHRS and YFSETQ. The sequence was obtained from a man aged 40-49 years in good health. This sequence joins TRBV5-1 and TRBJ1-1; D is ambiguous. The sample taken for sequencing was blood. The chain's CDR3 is CASSLVTGWDTEAFF. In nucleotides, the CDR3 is TGCGCCAGCAGCTTGGTAACGGGTTGGGACACTGAAGCTTTCTTT.